This passage covers 12 T cell receptor beta chains from one sample sequenced in a study of CD8+CD57+ T cells in acquired aplastic anemia. The template for TCR beta VDJ and CDR3 sequence profiling was genomic DNA. TCRdb ran MiXCR on the reads and lists one entry per CDR3 protein. This sample has over 40,000 distinct CDR3 sequences, with around 69% found just once. Source material: sorted CD4+, CD8+, or CD8+CD57+ T cells (not recorded which) from PBMCs. These receptors came from a human donor in good health, serving as a control.

This chain joins TRBV12-3 or TRBV12-4 and TRBJ2-6, with D perhaps matching TRBD1 (5 bases). The ends were cut back, 6 bases at V and 0 bases at J, with 15 bases in the middle. The CDR3 consists of 17 residues. CDR3 protein: CASSNPLDISGANVLTF. CDR3 bases: TGTGCCAGCAGCAATCCCTTGGACATCTCTGGGGCCAACGTCCTGACTTTC.

Comment on this clonotype: Relative to the germline gene, one junction end is altered; a read error may explain this. This chain links TRBV11-2 with TRBJ2-3; 10 positions match TRBD2. The CDR3 totals 12 residues. Germline V gene lookup returns CDR1 SGHAT and CDR2 FQNNGV. The DNA for the CDR3 is TGTGCCATCAGCGGGAGGGTAAATACGCAGTATTTT. This translates into CAISGRVNTQYF.

This rearrangement joins TRBV20-1 to TRBJ2-7; 12 positions agree with TRBD2. The CDR3 covers 13 residues. Germline CDR1 DFQATT, CDR2 SNEGSKA (reference sequence). The J segment lost 2 bases and the V segment lost 6 bases, leaving 2 bases of the junction unmatched. The CDR3 coding sequence is TGCAGTGCGCCTAGCGGGGGGGCCTACGAGCAGTACTTC. It codes for CSAPSGGAYEQYF.

The chain has TRBV20-1 and TRBJ2-5; D gene ambiguous. The CDR3 extends over 12 amino acids. In germline, CDR1 is DFQATT, CDR2 SNEGSKA (reference sequence). The V end was cut by 5 bases, the J end by 2 bases, with 9 bases between. CDR3: CSAPYRQETQYF. The CDR3 DNA follows: TGCAGTGCTCCGTATCGGCAAGAGACCCAGTACTTC.

The chain has TRBV5-1 and TRBJ1-1, with D unresolved. The CDR3 has 13 amino acids. Germline V lookup: CDR1 SGHRS, CDR2 YFSETQ. Trimming pared 3 bases from V and 0 bases from J, leaving 6 bases between. CDR3 nucleotide sequence: TGCGCCAGCAGCTCCGAGTTGAACACTGAAGCTTTCTTT. It encodes CASSSELNTEAFF.

J is TRBJ1-1 and V is TRBV19; D gene unclear. This CDR3 has 17 amino acids. Looked up from germline, CDR1 is LNHDA and CDR2 is SQIVND (reference sequence). The V end lost 7 bases, the J end lost 2 bases, and 23 bases lay between the germline ends. CDR3 loop: CASIANVRSTGNTEAFF. DNA of the CDR3: TGTGCCAGTATCGCGAACGTAAGGAGTACGGGAAACACTGAAGCTTTCTTT.

The V gene is TRBV29-1, the J gene TRBJ1-2; no reliable D call. There are 14 residues in the CDR3. Germline V gene data show CDR1 as SQVTM and CDR2 as ANQGSEA. Trimming removed 0 bases at V and 1 base at J, with 9 bases between. CDR3 DNA: TGCAGCGTTGAAGACCCACAGAATAACTATGGCTACACCTTC. Translating it yields CSVEDPQNNYGYTF.

The chain has TRBV25-1 and TRBJ2-5; D call uncertain. Trimming shortened V by 3 bases and J by 2 bases, and 13 bases separated the two germline ends. CDR3 length equals 15 residues. Germline V gene data show CDR1 as MGHDK and CDR2 as SYGVNS. As DNA, the CDR3 is TGTGCCAGCAGTGATCGTCGGCCAGAACAAGAGACCCAGTACTTC. Its protein is CASSDRRPEQETQYF.

This clonotype was detected a few times. This sequence joins TRBV7-9 and TRBJ2-7; D tentatively reads TRBD1 or TRBD2 (5 bases each). Germline V gene sequence: CDR1 SEHNR, CDR2 FQNEAQ (reference sequence). This CDR3 comprises 15 residues. Trimming stripped 2 bases from V and 0 bases from J, with 11 bases between. The CDR3 here is CASSLMRGYSYEQYF. The CDR3 region has the DNA TGTGCCAGCAGCTTAATGAGGGGATACTCCTACGAGCAGTACTTC.

The sample holds many counts of this clonotype. V usage is TRBV13 and J usage is TRBJ1-5, with D uncertain. V was shortened by 1 base and J by 2 bases, with 12 bases between the two germline ends. Per germline, CDR1 PRHDT and CDR2 FYEKMQ (reference sequence). The CDR3 covers 16 residues. Here the CDR3 DNA reads TGTGCCAGCAGCTTAGATGAAAGAAAGGGCAATCAGCCCCAGCATTTT. Its translation: CASSLDERKGNQPQHF.

The V and J genes are TRBV20-1 and TRBJ2-7; D ambiguous. The CDR3 has 12 residues. The ends were cut back, 3 bases at V and 3 bases at J, with 9 bases in the middle. The germline V gene encodes CDR1 DFQATT and CDR2 SNEGSKA (reference sequence). The CDR3 sequence: CSASSSVYEQYF. CDR3 bases: TGCAGTGCTAGTTCCAGCGTCTACGAGCAGTACTTC.

V gene TRBV10-2 combines with J gene TRBJ2-7; D perhaps matches TRBD1 (6 bases). Per the germline V gene, CDR1 is WSHSY and CDR2 is SAAADI. Trimming shortened V by 4 bases and J by 3 bases, and 13 bases separated the two germline ends. The CDR3 is made up of 14 amino acids. DNA of the CDR3: TGCGCCAGCAGTGCATCTGGGACAAACTACGAGCAGTACTTC. Residues: CASSASGTNYEQYF.